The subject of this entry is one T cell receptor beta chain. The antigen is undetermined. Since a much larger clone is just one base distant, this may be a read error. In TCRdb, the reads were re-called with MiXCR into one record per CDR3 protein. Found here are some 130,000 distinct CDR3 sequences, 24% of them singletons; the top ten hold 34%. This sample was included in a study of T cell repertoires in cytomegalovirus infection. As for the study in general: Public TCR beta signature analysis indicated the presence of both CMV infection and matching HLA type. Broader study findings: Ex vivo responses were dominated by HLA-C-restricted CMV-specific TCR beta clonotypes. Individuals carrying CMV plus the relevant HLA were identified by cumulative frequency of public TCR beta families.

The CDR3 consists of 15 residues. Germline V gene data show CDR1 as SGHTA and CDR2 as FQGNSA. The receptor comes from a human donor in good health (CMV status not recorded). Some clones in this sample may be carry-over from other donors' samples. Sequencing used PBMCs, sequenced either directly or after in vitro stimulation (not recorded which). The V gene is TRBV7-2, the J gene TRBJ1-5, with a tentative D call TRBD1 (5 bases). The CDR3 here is CANSLLGLGNQPQHF. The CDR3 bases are TGTGCCAACAGCTTACTGGGGCTTGGCAATCAGCCCCAGCATTTT.